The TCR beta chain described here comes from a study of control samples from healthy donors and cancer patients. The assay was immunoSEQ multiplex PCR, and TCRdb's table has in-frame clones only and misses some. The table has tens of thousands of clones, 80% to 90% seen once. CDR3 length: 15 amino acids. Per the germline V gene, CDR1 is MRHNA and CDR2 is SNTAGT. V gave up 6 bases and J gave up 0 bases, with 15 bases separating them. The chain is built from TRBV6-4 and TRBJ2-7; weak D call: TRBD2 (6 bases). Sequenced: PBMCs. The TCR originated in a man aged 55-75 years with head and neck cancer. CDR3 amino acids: CASRSQSGSSYEQYF. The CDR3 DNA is TGTGCCAGCAGAAGTCAGAGCGGGTCCTCCTACGAGCAGTACTTC.